The 4 T cell receptor beta chains reported below all come from one sample, sequenced in a study of early T cells in non-severe SARS-CoV-2 infection. TCRdb re-analysed the 5' RACE reads in MiXCR, keeping a single row per CDR3 protein. This sample has some 40,000 distinct CDR3 sequences, with less than 15% found just once. The sequencing sample was made of whole blood. The receptors originated from an adult who was a healthcare worker with PCR-confirmed SARS-CoV-2 infection or an uninfected control (not recorded which).

V gene TRBV11-1 combines with J gene TRBJ1-1; 7 bases match TRBD1. V gave up 5 bases and J gave up 6 bases; unmatched junction bases: 12. This CDR3 contains 15 residues. Germline V gene sequence: CDR1 SGHAT, CDR2 FQDESV (reference sequence). CDR3 nucleotide sequence: TGTGCCAGCAGCCGTGACAGGGTGTGGTCCCCTGAAGCTTTCTTT. This sequence encodes CASSRDRVWSPEAFF.

This clonotype has at least ten counts. The chain couples TRBV6-1 to TRBJ2-7; 9 bases agree with TRBD1. V was clipped by 8 bases and J by 4 bases; unmatched bases: 12. Germline assignment: CDR1 MNHNS and CDR2 SASEGT. The CDR3 totals 15 residues. DNA for the CDR3: TGTGCCAGCCGCTCCGGACAGGGGCTCAAATACGAGCAGTACTTC. It yields the protein CASRSGQGLKYEQYF.

This clonotype came up many times. Here the CDR3 reads CAAGETQYF. The CDR3 nucleotides read TGTGCCGCTGGAGAGACCCAGTACTTC. The chain is built from TRBV7-8 and TRBJ2-5; D is ambiguous. V was trimmed by 11 bases and J by 4 bases, leaving 5 bases between them. This CDR3 region has 9 residues. The germline CDR1 and CDR2 sequences are SGHVS and FQNEAQ.

The J gene is TRBJ2-7, the V gene TRBV6-2 or TRBV6-3; TRBD1 aligns across 10 bases. With V trimmed by 6 bases and J by 3 bases, 8 bases remained unmatched. The CDR3 sequence is 15 residues long. Looked up from germline, CDR1 is MNHEY and CDR2 is SVGEGT. CDR3 region: CASRRGTGDLYEQYF. Written as DNA, the CDR3 is TGTGCCAGCAGGCGGGGGACAGGGGATCTCTACGAGCAGTACTTC.